The sequence of this TCR beta chain was determined in a study of siplizumab effects on memory and regulatory T cells. Whole-study results and caveats: Memory cells seemed less diverse than naive T cells, which seemed major alloresponse contributors. No functional test confirmed suppression by proliferating siplizumab-culture Tregs.

Note on this clone: Its antigen is not identified.

Germline-derived CDR1 and CDR2 are SGHTA and FQGNSA. Trimming left V 2 bases short and J 4 bases short, with 15 bases between. This CDR3 region has 16 residues. Clones were read by immunoSEQ multiplex PCR, and TCRdb kept only the in-frame ones, dropping some. In the table there are roughly 97,000 clones, 93% of which are singletons. The TCR sequence derives from a human donor in good health. What was sequenced was Tregs sorted from blood. The J gene is TRBJ1-5, the V gene TRBV7-2; D is perhaps TRBD1 (5 bases). The CDR3: CASSLSSGWGNQPQHF. CDR3 bases: TGTGCCAGCAGCTTATCATCAGGGTGGGGGAATCAGCCCCAGCATTTT.